A single sample is the source of the 26 T cell receptor beta chains below, sequenced in a study of cytomegalovirus exposure and HLA in healthy donors. PCR amplification relied on 60 Vbeta primers (plus 13 Jbeta primers). Libraries were prepared by immunoSEQ multiplex PCR; TCRdb keeps only in-frame clonotypes and omits some of them. This table has more than 95,000 clones, roughly three quarters appearing once. Sequencing was done on a sample of PBMCs. These TCRs come from a man aged 25 to 40 in good health and CMV-seropositive.

The chain recombines TRBV9 with TRBJ2-1; 8 bases are shared with TRBD2. Germline CDR1 and CDR2: SGDLS and YYNGEE. The CDR3 has 15 residues. With V trimmed by 2 bases and J by 7 bases, 8 bases remained unmatched. The CDR3, as DNA: TGTGCCAGCAGCGTTGATAGCGGGATATTAAATGAGCAGTTCTTC. Protein product: CASSVDSGILNEQFF.

In this sample, this clone turned up once. The genes are TRBV19 and TRBJ2-4; D may be TRBD2 (6 bases). CDR1 and CDR2 (germline): LNHDA, SQIVND (reference sequence). CDR3 size: 17 residues. The V and J ends lost 1 base and 0 bases respectively, with 13 bases between them. CDR3: CASSIVPLATAKNIQYF. CDR3 bases: TGTGCCAGTAGTATAGTACCACTAGCTACAGCCAAAAACATTCAGTACTTC. Combining the CDR3 with reference TRBV19 and TRBJ2-4 gives the whole variable domain DGGITQSPKYLFRKEGQNVTLSCEQNLNHDAMYWYRQDPGQGLRLIYYSQIVNDFQKGDIAEGYSVSREKKESFPLTVTSAQKNPTAFYLCASSIVPLATAKNIQYFGAGTRLSVL.

This chain uses TRBV9 with TRBJ2-5, with D perhaps matching TRBD1 (5 bases). This CDR3 comprises 16 residues. The V gene lost 0 bases and the J gene lost 5 bases, with 17 bases spanning the gap. From germline, CDR1 is SGDLS and CDR2 YYNGEE. The CDR3 coding sequence is TGTGCCAGCAGCGTAGTTATCAGGGATGCCAGTGAGACCCAGTACTTC. Protein: CASSVVIRDASETQYF. Full variable domain (outside the CDR3, taken from reference TRBV9 and TRBJ2-5): DSGVTQTPKHLITATGQRVTLRCSPRSGDLSVYWYQQSLDQGLQFLIQYYNGEERAKGNILERFSAQQFPDLHSELNLSSLELGDSALYFCASSVVIRDASETQYFGPGTRLLVL.

This clone was counted a single time. The chain uses TRBV7-9 and TRBJ2-7; maybe TRBD2 (6 bases). Germline CDR1 reads SEHNR; CDR2 reads FQNEAQ (reference sequence). V gave up 5 bases and J gave up 2 bases, with 10 bases separating them. This CDR3 region has 13 residues. CDR3 in amino acids: CASSPPGAYEQYF. The CDR3 DNA reads as TGTGCCAGCAGCCCACCGGGGGCCTACGAGCAGTACTTC.

The chain employs TRBV29-1 and TRBJ2-3; D is unresolved. Germline CDR1 and CDR2: SQVTM and ANQGSEA. The CDR3 length is 16 residues. V gave up 0 bases and J gave up 2 bases, with 15 bases separating them. Here the CDR3 DNA reads TGCAGCGTTGAAGATCTGAGTAGCTCTCCCACAGATACGCAGTATTTT. Amino acids: CSVEDLSSSPTDTQYF.

In this sample, this clone turned up a few times. The genes are TRBV4-2 and TRBJ2-7; 10 nucleotides align to TRBD1. Germline loops: CDR1 LGHNA, CDR2 YNFKEQ. The CDR3 runs to 15 residues. The trim removed 5 bases at V and 2 bases at J, leaving 6 bases unmatched. The CDR3 region has the DNA TGTGCCAGCAGCTACCTTGGACAGGGGGCCTACGAGCAGTACTTC. Residues: CASSYLGQGAYEQYF.

The CDR3 DNA reads as TGTGCCAGCAGGAGGAACACCGGGGAGCTGTTTTTT. Its protein product is CASRRNTGELFF. V is TRBV9 and J is TRBJ2-2; D is ambiguous. Trimming shortened V by 5 bases and J by 1 base, and 3 bases separated the two germline ends. CDR1 SGDLS and CDR2 YYNGEE come from the germline V gene. CDR3 length: 12 amino acids.

The chain links TRBV28 to TRBJ2-4, with 13 bases identical to TRBD2. The CDR3 loop spans 19 amino acids. CDR1 is MDHEN and CDR2 is SYDVKM in the germline V gene. Trimming cost V 6 bases and J 6 bases; bases outside gene matches: 17. The chain's CDR3 is CASSPTGLAGPAGANIQYF. The CDR3 nucleotides read TGTGCCAGCAGCCCTACGGGACTAGCGGGACCGGCTGGGGCAAACATTCAGTACTTC.

Of note for this clone: This is likely a read error, given that the CDR3 carries no conserved phenylalanine or tryptophan at its end. Because the CDR3's place on the DNA is in doubt, the DNA is left out and the CDR3 is given as listed by TCRdb. V gene TRBV4-3 combines with J gene TRBJ1-3; whether TRBD1, the table's D call, matches the DNA was not checked. Germline loops: CDR1 LGHNA, CDR2 YSLEER. A total of 11 residues make up the CDR3, ends included. The CDR3 loop is CASSQKPGQGI.

The chain is built from TRBV4-2 and TRBJ2-1; D is perhaps TRBD2 (5 bases). Per the germline V gene, CDR1 is LGHNA and CDR2 is YNFKEQ. The CDR3 consists of 14 residues. Trimming removed 1 base from V and 6 bases from J, with 10 bases in between. CDR3 nucleotide sequence: TGTGCCAGCAGCCAAGTCGAACGGGGCAATGAGCAGTTCTTC. It codes for CASSQVERGNEQFF.

This sequence joins TRBV6-5 and TRBJ1-1; 8 bases are shared with TRBD1. Germline loops: CDR1 MNHEY, CDR2 SVGAGI. V trimming: 4 bases; J trimming: 9 bases; junction bases outside the gene matches: 10. The CDR3 covers 14 residues. This CDR3 reads CASSWGAGGVKAFF. CDR3 nucleotide sequence: TGTGCCAGCAGTTGGGGGGCAGGGGGCGTGAAAGCTTTCTTT.

V usage is TRBV7-2 and J usage is TRBJ2-1, with TRBD2 as a possible D gene (6 bases). Trimming took 1 base from V and 0 from J, leaving 10 bases between them. The CDR3 has 16 residues. Germline loops: CDR1 SGHTA, CDR2 FQGNSA. In nucleotides, the CDR3 is TGTGCCAGCAGCTTAGGAGGGACTCGCTCCTACAATGAGCAGTTCTTC. As protein: CASSLGGTRSYNEQFF. Full variable domain (remainder filled in from reference TRBV7-2 and TRBJ2-1): GAGVSQSPSNKVTEKGKDVELRCDPISGHTALYWYRQSLGQGLEFLIYFQGNSAPDKSGLPSDRFSAERTGGSVSTLTIQRTQQEDSAVYLCASSLGGTRSYNEQFFGPGTRLTVL.

V and J are TRBV29-1 and TRBJ2-7; D remains unclear. The germline CDR1 and CDR2 sequences are SQVTM and ANQGSEA. Trimming removed 1 base at V and 2 bases at J, with 9 bases between. The length of the CDR3 is 13 residues. CDR3 amino acids: CSVEAQDPYEQYF. The DNA for the CDR3 is TGCAGCGTTGAAGCACAAGATCCCTACGAGCAGTACTTC.

This rearrangement joins TRBV14 to TRBJ2-5, with D perhaps matching TRBD1 (6 bases). The germline CDR1 and CDR2 sequences are SGHDN and FVKESK. Trimming stripped 4 bases from V and 0 bases from J, with 18 bases between. The CDR3 is 17 amino acids. The CDR3 spells CASSPPRTGPNQETQYF. The CDR3 DNA follows: TGTGCCAGCAGCCCTCCGAGAACAGGGCCCAACCAAGAGACCCAGTACTTC.

V is TRBV5-3 and J is TRBJ2-7, with a tentative D call TRBD1 (5 bases). TRBV5-3 is filed as an ORF, its function uncertain. Trimming took 7 bases from V and 0 from J, leaving 14 bases between them. This CDR3 spans 14 amino acids. CDR3 in DNA: TGTGCCAGACCTCCCTCGACAGACTCCTACGAGCAGTACTTC. Its translation is CARPPSTDSYEQYF.

CDR3 loop: CASSPGLQTGTGSDIQYF. In DNA form, the CDR3 reads TGTGCCAGCAGCCCGGGCCTTCAAACCGGGACAGGGTCAGACATTCAGTACTTC. The V call is TRBV5-4, the J call TRBJ2-4; TRBD1 matches 9 bases. Germline V gene sequence: CDR1 SGHNT, CDR2 YYREEE (reference sequence). Unmatched junction bases numbered 19, after V lost 4 bases and J lost 8 bases. The CDR3 has 18 residues.

This rearrangement joins TRBV7-3 to TRBJ2-5; the match to TRBD2 covers 13 bases. Germline loops: CDR1 SGHTA, CDR2 FQGTGA. The V segment lost 4 bases and the J segment 4 bases; nucleotides outside the gene matches: 6. CDR3 length: 16 amino acids. The CDR3 DNA reads TGTGCCAGCAGCTCAACCGGACTAGCGGGAGTAGAGACCCAGTACTTC. This encodes CASSSTGLAGVETQYF.

CDR3 region: CASSLSGASGDYEQYF. Written as DNA, the CDR3 is TGTGCCAGCAGTTTATCCGGGGCTAGCGGGGACTACGAGCAGTACTTC. V gene TRBV28 combines with J gene TRBJ2-7, with TRBD2 identical over 9 bases. J was trimmed by 3 bases and V by 1 base; bases with no gene match: 7. The CDR3 consists of 16 residues. CDR1 MDHEN and CDR2 SYDVKM come from the germline V gene.

The chain has TRBV7-6 and TRBJ2-7, with 13 bases matching TRBD2. With V trimmed by 5 bases and J by 6 bases, 7 bases remained unmatched. CDR1 and CDR2 (germline): SGHVS, FNYEAQ. The length of the CDR3 is 15 residues. The CDR3 DNA follows: TGTGCCAGCAGCCCCACTAGCGGGAGGGCCGGCGAGCAGTACTTC. It specifies CASSPTSGRAGEQYF.

The chain employs TRBV5-5 and TRBJ2-5; D may be TRBD2 (6 bases). Germline CDR1 and CDR2: SGHKS and YYEKEE (reference sequence). The CDR3 extends over 15 amino acids. Trimming removed 3 bases at V and 4 bases at J, with 16 bases between. The chain's CDR3 is CASSSFAGTSETQYF. In DNA form, the CDR3 reads TGTGCCAGCAGCTCATTCGCGGGGACCTCAGAGACCCAGTACTTC.

On this clone itself: The same CDR3 is also encoded by other DNA sequences in this sample. This chain uses TRBV7-2 with TRBJ2-7; the D is unclear. Germline CDR1 and CDR2: SGHTA and FQGNSA. The V end lost 4 bases, the J end lost 3 bases, and 4 bases lay between the germline ends. This CDR3 spans 11 amino acids. CDR3 residues: CASSSYYEQYF. Here the CDR3 DNA reads TGTGCCAGCAGCTCCTACTACGAGCAGTACTTC.

The chain uses TRBV4-2 and TRBJ1-5, with 8 bases that match TRBD1. The CDR3 is made up of 18 amino acids. Germline V CDR1 and CDR2: LGHNA, YNFKEQ. The trim removed 4 bases at V and 6 bases at J, leaving 17 bases unmatched. The CDR3 sequence is CASSPNPSTPGGVQPQHF. CDR3 DNA sequence: TGTGCCAGCAGCCCGAACCCTTCCACTCCAGGGGGCGTTCAGCCCCAGCATTTT.

CDR3 sequence: CASSNLGLAGDEQFF. CDR3 coding DNA: TGTGCCAGTAGTAACCTCGGACTAGCGGGAGATGAGCAGTTCTTC. The chain combines TRBV19 with TRBJ2-1, with 13 bases matching TRBD2. V was clipped by 4 bases and J by 8 bases; unmatched bases: 5. The CDR3 is made up of 15 amino acids. Germline assignment: CDR1 LNHDA and CDR2 SQIVND (reference sequence).

This clone turned up a few times. The chain combines TRBV18 with TRBJ1-2; D is uncertain. Looked up from germline, CDR1 is KGHSH and CDR2 is LQKENI. The V and J ends lost 5 bases and 2 bases respectively, with 6 bases between them. The length of the CDR3 is 12 residues. The CDR3 DNA reads TGTGCCAGCTCAGGCGGAAACTATGGCTACACCTTC. Its translation: CASSGGNYGYTF.

The genes are TRBV7-9 and TRBJ2-1, with TRBD2 identical over 13 bases. The V and J ends lost 5 bases and 13 bases, in that order; junction bases with no gene match: 11. This CDR3 is built from 15 residues. Germline lookup yields CDR1 SEHNR and CDR2 FQNEAQ (reference sequence). The CDR3 DNA is TGTGCCAGCAGCCGACTAGCGGGAGGACTAAATTTACAGTTCTTC. Residues: CASSRLAGGLNLQFF.

V usage is TRBV4-3 and J usage is TRBJ2-3; D uncertain. CDR1 and CDR2 (germline): LGHNA, YSLEER. Trimming shortened V by 1 base and J by 3 bases, and 11 bases separated the two germline ends. This CDR3 is built from 15 residues. The CDR3 DNA sequence: TGCGCCAGCAGCCAAGCCTGGAGCATAACAGATACGCAGTATTTT. Translated: CASSQAWSITDTQYF.